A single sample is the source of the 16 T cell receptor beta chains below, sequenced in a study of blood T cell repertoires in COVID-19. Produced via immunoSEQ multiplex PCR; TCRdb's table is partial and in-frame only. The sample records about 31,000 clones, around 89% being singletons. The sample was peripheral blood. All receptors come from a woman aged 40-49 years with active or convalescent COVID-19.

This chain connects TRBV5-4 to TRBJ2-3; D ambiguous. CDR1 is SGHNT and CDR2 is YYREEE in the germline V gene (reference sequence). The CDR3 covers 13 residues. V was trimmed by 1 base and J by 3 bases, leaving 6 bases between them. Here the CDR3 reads CASSLQATDTQYF. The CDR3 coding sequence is TGTGCCAGCAGCTTGCAAGCGACAGATACGCAGTATTTT.

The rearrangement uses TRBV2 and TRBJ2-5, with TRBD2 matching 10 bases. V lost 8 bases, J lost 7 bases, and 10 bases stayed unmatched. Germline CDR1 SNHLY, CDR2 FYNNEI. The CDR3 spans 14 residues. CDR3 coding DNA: TGTGCCAGCCAGGGGAGCGGGGGGGCAGGGACCCAGTACTTC. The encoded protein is CASQGSGGAGTQYF.

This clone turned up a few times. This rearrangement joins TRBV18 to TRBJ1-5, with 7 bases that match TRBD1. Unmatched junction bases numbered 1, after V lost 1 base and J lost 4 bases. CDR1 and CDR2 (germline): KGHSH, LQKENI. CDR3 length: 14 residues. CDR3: CASSPQGANQPQHF. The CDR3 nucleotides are TGTGCCAGCTCACCACAGGGGGCGAATCAGCCCCAGCATTTT.

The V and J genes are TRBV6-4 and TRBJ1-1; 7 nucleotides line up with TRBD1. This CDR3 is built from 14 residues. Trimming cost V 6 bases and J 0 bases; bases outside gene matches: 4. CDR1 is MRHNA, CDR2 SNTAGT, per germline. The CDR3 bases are TGTGCCAGCAGGCGACAGGGAATGAACACTGAAGCTTTCTTT. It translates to CASRRQGMNTEAFF.

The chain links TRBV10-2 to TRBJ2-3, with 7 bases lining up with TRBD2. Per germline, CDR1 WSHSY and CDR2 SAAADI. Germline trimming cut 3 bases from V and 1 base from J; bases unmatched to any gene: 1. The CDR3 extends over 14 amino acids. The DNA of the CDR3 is TGCGCCAGCAGTGACCTAGCGGGCACAGATACGCAGTATTTT. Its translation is CASSDLAGTDTQYF.

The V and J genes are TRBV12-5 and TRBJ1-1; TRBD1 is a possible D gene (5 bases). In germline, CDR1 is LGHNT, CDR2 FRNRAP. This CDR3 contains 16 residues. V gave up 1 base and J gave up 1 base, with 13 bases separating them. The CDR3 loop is CASGLGAFTGNTEAFF. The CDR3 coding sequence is TGTGCTAGTGGTTTGGGCGCGTTTACAGGGAACACTGAAGCTTTCTTT. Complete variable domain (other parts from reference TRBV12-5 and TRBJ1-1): DARVTQTPRHKVTEMGQEVTMRCQPILGHNTVFWYRQTMMQGLELLAYFRNRAPLDDSGMPKDRFSAEMPDATLATLKIQPSEPRDSAVYFCASGLGAFTGNTEAFFGQGTRLTVV.

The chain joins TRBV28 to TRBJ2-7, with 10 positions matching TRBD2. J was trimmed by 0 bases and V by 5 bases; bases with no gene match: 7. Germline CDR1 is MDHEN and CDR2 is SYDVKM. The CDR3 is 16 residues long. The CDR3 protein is CASSRWTSGSSYEQYF. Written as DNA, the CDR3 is TGTGCCAGCAGTCGATGGACTAGCGGATCCTCCTACGAGCAGTACTTC.

The CDR3 protein is CATSRPDGGLLAGGGDTQYF. The CDR3 bases are TGTGCCACCAGCAGACCCGACGGGGGGCTCCTAGCGGGAGGTGGTGATACGCAGTATTTT. J is TRBJ2-3 and V is TRBV15; the match to TRBD2 covers 11 bases. CDR3 size: 20 residues. V lost 2 bases and J lost 6; bases outside the gene matches: 19. CDR1 and CDR2 (germline): LNHNV, YYDKDF (reference sequence).

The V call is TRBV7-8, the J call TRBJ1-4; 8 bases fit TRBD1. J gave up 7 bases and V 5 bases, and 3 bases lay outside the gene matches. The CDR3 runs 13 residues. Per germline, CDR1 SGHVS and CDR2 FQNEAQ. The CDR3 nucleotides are TGTGCCAGCAGCGTCGACAGGGGTGAAAAACTGTTTTTT. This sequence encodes CASSVDRGEKLFF.

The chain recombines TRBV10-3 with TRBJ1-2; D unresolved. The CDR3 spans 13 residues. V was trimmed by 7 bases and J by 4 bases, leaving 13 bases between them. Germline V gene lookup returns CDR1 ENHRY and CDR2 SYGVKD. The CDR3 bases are TGTGCCATCACCGGGGAGGGAGTCTATGGCTACACCTTC. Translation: CAITGEGVYGYTF.

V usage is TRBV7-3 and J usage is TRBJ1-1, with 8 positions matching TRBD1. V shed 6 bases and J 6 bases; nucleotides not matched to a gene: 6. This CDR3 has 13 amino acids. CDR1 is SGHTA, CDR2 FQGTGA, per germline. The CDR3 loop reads CASSPDRGAEAFF. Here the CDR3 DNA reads TGTGCCAGCAGTCCAGACAGGGGTGCTGAAGCTTTCTTT.

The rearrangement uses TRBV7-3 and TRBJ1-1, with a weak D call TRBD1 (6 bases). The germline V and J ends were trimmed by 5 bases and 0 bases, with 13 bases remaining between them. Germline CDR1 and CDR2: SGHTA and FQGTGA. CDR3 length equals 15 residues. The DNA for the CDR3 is TGTGCCAGCAGCCCTACCACAGGGCTGAACACTGAAGCTTTCTTT. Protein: CASSPTTGLNTEAFF.

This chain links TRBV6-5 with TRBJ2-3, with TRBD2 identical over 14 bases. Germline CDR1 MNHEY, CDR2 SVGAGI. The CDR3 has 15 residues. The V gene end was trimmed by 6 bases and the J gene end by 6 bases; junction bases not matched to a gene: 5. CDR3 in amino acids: CASRERLAGGDTQYF. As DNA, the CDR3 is TGTGCCAGCAGGGAGCGACTAGCGGGAGGGGATACGCAGTATTTT.

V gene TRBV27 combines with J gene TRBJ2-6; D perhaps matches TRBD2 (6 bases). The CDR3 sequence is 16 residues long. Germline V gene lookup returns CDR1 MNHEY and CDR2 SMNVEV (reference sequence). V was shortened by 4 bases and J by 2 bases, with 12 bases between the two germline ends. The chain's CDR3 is CASSYGWGAGANVLTF. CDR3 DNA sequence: TGTGCCAGCAGTTATGGATGGGGGGCTGGGGCCAACGTCCTGACTTTC. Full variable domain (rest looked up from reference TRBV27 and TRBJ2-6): EAQVTQNPRYLITVTGKKLTVTCSQNMNHEYMSWYRQDPGLGLRQIYYSMNVEVTDKGDVPEGYKVSRKEKRNFPLILESPSPNQTSLYFCASSYGWGAGANVLTFGAGSRLTVL.

This CDR3 is CASSVGPTPDNEQFF. DNA of the CDR3: TGTGCCAGCAGCGTAGGGCCCACACCTGACAATGAGCAGTTCTTC. The rearrangement uses TRBV9 and TRBJ2-1; D gene ambiguous. The ends were cut back, 0 bases at V and 5 bases at J, with 12 bases in the middle. CDR3 size: 15 residues. CDR1 and CDR2 (germline): SGDLS, YYNGEE.

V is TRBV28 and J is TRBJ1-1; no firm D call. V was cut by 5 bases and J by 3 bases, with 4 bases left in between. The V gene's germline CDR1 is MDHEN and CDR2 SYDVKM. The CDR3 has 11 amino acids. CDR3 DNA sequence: TGTGCCAGCAGTCCCGACACTGAAGCTTTCTTT. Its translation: CASSPDTEAFF. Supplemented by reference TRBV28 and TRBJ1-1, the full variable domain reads DVKVTQSSRYLVKRTGEKVFLECVQDMDHENMFWYRQDPGLGLRLIYFSYDVKMKEKGDIPEGYSVSREKKERFSLILESASTNQTSMYLCASSPDTEAFFGQGTRLTVV.